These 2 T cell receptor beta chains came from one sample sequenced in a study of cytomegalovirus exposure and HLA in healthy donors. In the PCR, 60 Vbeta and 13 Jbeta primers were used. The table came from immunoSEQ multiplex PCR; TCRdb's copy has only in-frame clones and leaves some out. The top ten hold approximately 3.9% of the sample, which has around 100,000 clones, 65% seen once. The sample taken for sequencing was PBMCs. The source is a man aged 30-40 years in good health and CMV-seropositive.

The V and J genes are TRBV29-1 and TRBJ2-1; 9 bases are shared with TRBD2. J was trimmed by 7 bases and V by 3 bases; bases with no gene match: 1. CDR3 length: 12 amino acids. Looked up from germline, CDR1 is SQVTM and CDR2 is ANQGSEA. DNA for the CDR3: TGCAGCGTTGAGGGACTAGCTAATGAGCAGTTCTTC. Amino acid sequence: CSVEGLANEQFF.

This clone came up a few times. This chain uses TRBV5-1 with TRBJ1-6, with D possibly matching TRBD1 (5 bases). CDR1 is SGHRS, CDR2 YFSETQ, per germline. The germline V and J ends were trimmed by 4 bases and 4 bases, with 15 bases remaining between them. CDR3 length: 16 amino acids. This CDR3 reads CASSPTAGGYNSPLHF. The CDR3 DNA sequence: TGCGCCAGCAGCCCAACCGCGGGGGGTTATAATTCACCCCTCCACTTT.